This TCR beta chain was captured by sequencing in a study of identical twins. Study results and limitations: Out-of-frame alpha sequences common to twins exhibited a surplus of low generation probability. Beta out-of-frame sequences showed weaker excess twin sharing.

From germline, CDR1 is SGHRS and CDR2 YFSETQ. This CDR3 contains 14 residues. The V and J ends lost 0 bases and 5 bases respectively, with 11 bases between them. TCRdb recomputed calls from the 5' RACE reads with MiXCR, one row per CDR3 protein. The sample consists of fewer than 550,000 distinct CDR3 sequences, roughly an eighth of them appearing once. Points on this clonotype: No antigen is known for it.

The data also belong to a second study, concerning yellow fever vaccine responses in identical twins.

Source material: CD4+ T cells sorted from blood. The V call is TRBV5-1, the J call TRBJ1-2; D perhaps matches TRBD1 (5 bases). This receptor was identified in a woman aged 18 to 35 in good health. CDR3: CASSLDQGGYGYTF. CDR3 in DNA: TGCGCCAGCAGCTTGGACCAGGGAGGTTATGGCTACACCTTC.